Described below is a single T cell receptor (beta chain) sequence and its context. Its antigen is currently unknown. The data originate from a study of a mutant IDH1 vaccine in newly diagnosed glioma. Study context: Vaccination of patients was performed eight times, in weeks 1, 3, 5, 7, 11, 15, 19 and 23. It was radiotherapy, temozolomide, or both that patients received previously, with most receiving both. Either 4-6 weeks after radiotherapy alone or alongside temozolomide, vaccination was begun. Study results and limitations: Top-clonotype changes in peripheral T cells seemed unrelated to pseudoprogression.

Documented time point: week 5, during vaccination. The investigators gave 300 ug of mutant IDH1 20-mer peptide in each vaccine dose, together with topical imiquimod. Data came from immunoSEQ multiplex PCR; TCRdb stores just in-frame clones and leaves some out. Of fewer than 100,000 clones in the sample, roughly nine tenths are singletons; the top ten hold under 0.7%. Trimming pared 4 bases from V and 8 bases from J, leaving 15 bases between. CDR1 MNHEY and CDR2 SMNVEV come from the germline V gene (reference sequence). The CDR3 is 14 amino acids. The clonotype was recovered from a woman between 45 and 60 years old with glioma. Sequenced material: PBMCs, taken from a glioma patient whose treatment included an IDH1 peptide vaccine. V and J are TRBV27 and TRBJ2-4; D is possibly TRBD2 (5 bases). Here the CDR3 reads CASSSQAAEDIQYF. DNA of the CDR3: TGTGCCAGCAGTTCCCAAGCCGCGGAGGACATTCAGTACTTC.